This is a list of T cell receptor beta chains from one sample in a study of shared clonotypes between healthy human individuals. Assay used: immunoSEQ multiplex PCR; TCRdb lists only in-frame clones, some missing. Among hundreds of thousands of clones listed, about 90% were seen once. Sequenced: naive CD8+ T cells sorted from blood. The receptors shown here come from a man in his thirties or forties in good health. Each CDR3 is given with its conserved first and last residue. The D gene is left open where the match is weak. The listing skips clone size in some rows; elsewhere it reads once, few, many or a size class.

TRBV5-6	.	TRBJ2-3	.	TGTGCCAGCAGCTTGGGGGTGCTGAGTAAGAGCACAGATACGCAGTATTTT	CASSLGVLSKSTDTQYF
TRBV2	.	TRBJ1-5	.	TGTGCCAGCAGTGGAGGGGTTCAGCCCCAGCATTTT	CASSGGVQPQHF
TRBV27	.	TRBJ2-7	.	TGTGCCAGCCGGACGGGCTCGTACGAGCAGTACTTC	CASRTGSYEQYF
TRBV7-9	.	TRBJ2-7	.	TGTGCCAGCAGCTTATCGGCTAGCAGATCCTACGAGCAGTACTTC	CASSLSASRSYEQYF
TRBV27	.	TRBJ1-5	.	TGTGCCAGCAGTCGGATTCAGGGGCCGAATCAGCCCCAGCATTTT	CASSRIQGPNQPQHF
TRBV9	TRBD2	TRBJ2-5	.	TGTGCCAGCAGCGTAGGGACTAGGGTCCAAGAGACCCAGTACTTC	CASSVGTRVQETQYF
TRBV18	TRBD1	TRBJ1-2	.	TGTGCCAGCTCGCTTGACAGGGACTGGGATGGCTACACCTTC	CASSLDRDWDGYTF
TRBV10-2	.	TRBJ2-5	.	TGCGCCAGCAGTAAGTCCAGGGGCCTCCAAGAGACCCAGTACTTC	CASSKSRGLQETQYF
TRBV11-2	TRBD2	TRBJ2-1	.	TGTGCCAGCAGCTTAGCGGGAGGGCCCTATGAGCAGTTCTTC	CASSLAGGPYEQFF
TRBV9	TRBD2	TRBJ2-1	.	TGTGCCAGCAGCTTGAGTACTAGCGGGATCCGCTCAGAGCAGTTCTTC	CASSLSTSGIRSEQFF
TRBV6-1	.	TRBJ2-7	.	TGTGCCAGCCAGATAAACTACGAGCAGTACTTC	CASQINYEQYF
TRBV27	.	TRBJ1-1	few	TGTGCCAGCAGTTCAATACCCTTGAACACTGAAGCTTTCTTT	CASSSIPLNTEAFF
TRBV7-2	.	TRBJ2-7	.	TGTGCCAGCAGTTCAAGAGGAGAGCAGTACTTC	CASSSRGEQYF
TRBV27	TRBD2	TRBJ2-1	.	TGTGCCAGCAGTCCGATTAGCGGGAGCTCCTACAATGAGCAGTTCTTC	CASSPISGSSYNEQFF
TRBV6-6	.	TRBJ2-5	.	TGTGCCAGCAGTTACTCTGCGGGGATAGGGGAGACCCAGTACTTC	CASSYSAGIGETQYF
TRBV7-9	TRBD1	TRBJ2-2	.	TGTGCCAGCAGCTCATCCCTGACCGGGGACAGGCTAACCGGGGAGCTGTTTTTT	CASSSSLTGDRLTGELFF
TRBV6-1	TRBD1	TRBJ2-7	.	TGTGCCAGCAGTGAATCGTTTTGGGGACAGGGTCTCTACGAGCAGTACTTC	CASSESFWGQGLYEQYF
TRBV14	.	TRBJ1-1	.	TGTGCCAGCAGCCACCTTCAGACAGCTCGATTCGAAGCTTTCTTT	CASSHLQTARFEAFF
TRBV20-1	.	TRBJ2-1	once	TGCAGTGCTTCGTATGAGCAGTTCTTC	CSASYEQFF
TRBV27	.	TRBJ2-6	.	TGTGCCAGCAGTTTAGGAGGGGCCAACGTCCTGACTTTC	CASSLGGANVLTF
TRBV28	.	TRBJ2-2	.	TGTGCCAGCAGTTTATTAGGGATCACCGGGGAGCTGTTTTTT	CASSLLGITGELFF
TRBV7-6	.	TRBJ2-5	.	TGTGCCAGCAGCGCCGAAGGGTGGGGTCAGCAAGAGACCCAGTACTTC	CASSAEGWGQQETQYF
TRBV7-2	TRBD2	TRBJ2-7	.	TGTGCCAGCAGCTTACTAGCGGGAGGGATCTACGAGCAGTACTTC	CASSLLAGGIYEQYF
TRBV7-2	.	TRBJ2-7	.	TGTGCCAGCAGTACCGACCGGGCCTACGAGCAGTACTTC	CASSTDRAYEQYF
TRBV7-9	TRBD2	TRBJ2-1	.	TGTGCCAGTAAGCGGGACCTCGAGGATGAGCAGTTCTTC	CASKRDLEDEQFF
TRBV11-2	TRBD2	TRBJ2-7	.	TGTGCCAGCAGCTTAGCGTCCCTAGCGGTTCGATCCTACGAGCAGTACTTC	CASSLASLAVRSYEQYF
TRBV29-1	TRBD1	TRBJ1-1	.	TGCAGCGTTGATACACAGGGGACTGAAGCTTTCTTT	CSVDTQGTEAFF
TRBV28	TRBD2	TRBJ2-3	.	TGTGCCAGCACCATCTACCGTCGACTAGCGTCCCCAGATACGCAGTATTTT	CASTIYRRLASPDTQYF
TRBV5-6	.	TRBJ1-1	.	TGTGCCAGCAGCTTCACACCGGGGGGCACTGAAGCTTTCTTT	CASSFTPGGTEAFF
TRBV7-8	TRBD2	TRBJ2-1	.	TGTGCCAGCAGCCCGACTAGCGGGAAGGTTAATGAGCAGTTCTTC	CASSPTSGKVNEQFF
TRBV5-1	.	TRBJ2-1	.	TGCGCCAGCAGCTTGGTGGGCGGGCCCTCCTACAATGAGCAGTTCTTC	CASSLVGGPSYNEQFF
TRBV5-6	TRBD1	TRBJ2-7	.	TGTGCCAGCAGCTTGTTCCTCCCTAGGGACAGGAGCTACGAGCAGTACTTC	CASSLFLPRDRSYEQYF
TRBV5-4	TRBD1	TRBJ2-1	.	TGTGCCAGCAGCTCCAACAGGGGGGAAAATGAGCAGTTCTTC	CASSSNRGENEQFF
TRBV25-1	.	TRBJ2-5	.	TGTGCCAGCAGTGCCACCTCAATCCATTGGGGGCTTCGGGAGACCCAGTACTTC	CASSATSIHWGLRETQYF
TRBV10-3	TRBD2	TRBJ2-2	.	TGTGCCATCGGAACCTTGACGGGAGGGGAAACCGGGGAGCTGTTTTTT	CAIGTLTGGETGELFF
TRBV7-8	TRBD2	TRBJ2-1	once	TGTGCCAGCAGCTCCGCTAGCGGGTCCTACAATGAGCAGTTCTTC	CASSSASGSYNEQFF
TRBV7-9	.	TRBJ2-5	.	TGTGCCAGCAGCTTCTCCCCAGCGGAGGAGTACTTC	CASSFSPAEEYF